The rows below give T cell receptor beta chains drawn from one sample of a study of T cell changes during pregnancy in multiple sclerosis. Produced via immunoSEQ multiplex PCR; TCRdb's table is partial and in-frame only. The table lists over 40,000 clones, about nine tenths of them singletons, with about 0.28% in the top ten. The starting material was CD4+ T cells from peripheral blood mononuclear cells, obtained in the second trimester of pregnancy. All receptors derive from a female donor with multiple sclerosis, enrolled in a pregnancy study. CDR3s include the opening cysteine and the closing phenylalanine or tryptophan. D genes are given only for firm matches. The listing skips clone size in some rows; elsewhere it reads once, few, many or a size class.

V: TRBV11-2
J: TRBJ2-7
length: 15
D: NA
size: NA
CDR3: CASSLGAESSYEQYF
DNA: TGTGCCAGCAGCTTAGGGGCAGAAAGCTCCTACGAGCAGTACTTC

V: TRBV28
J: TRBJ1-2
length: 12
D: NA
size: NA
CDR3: CASSSNRDGYTF
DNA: TGTGCCAGCAGTTCTAACAGGGATGGCTACACCTTC

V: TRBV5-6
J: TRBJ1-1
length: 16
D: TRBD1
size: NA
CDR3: CASSQRDRTMNTEAFF
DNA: TGTGCCAGCAGCCAGAGGGACAGGACGATGAACACTGAAGCTTTCTTT

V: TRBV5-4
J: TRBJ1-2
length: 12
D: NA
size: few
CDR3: CASSRDIYGYTF
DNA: TGTGCCAGCAGCCGGGACATCTATGGCTACACCTTC

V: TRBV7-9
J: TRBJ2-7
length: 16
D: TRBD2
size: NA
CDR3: CASSPETGLAAYEQYF
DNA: TGTGCCAGCAGCCCCGAGACCGGACTAGCGGCTTACGAGCAGTACTTC

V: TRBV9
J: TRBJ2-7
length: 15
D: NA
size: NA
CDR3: CASSVAGGGAYEQYF
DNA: TGTGCCAGCAGCGTAGCTGGGGGAGGAGCCTACGAGCAGTACTTC

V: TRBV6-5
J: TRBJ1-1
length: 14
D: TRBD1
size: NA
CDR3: CASSWDRKNTEAFF
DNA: TGTGCCAGCAGTTGGGACAGGAAAAACACTGAAGCTTTCTTT

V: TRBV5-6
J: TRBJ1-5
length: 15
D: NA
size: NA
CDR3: CASSFRKAGVQPQHF
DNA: TGTGCCAGCAGCTTTAGGAAAGCGGGGGTTCAGCCCCAGCATTTT

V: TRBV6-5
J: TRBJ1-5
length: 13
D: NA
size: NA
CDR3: CASNQGVNQPQHF
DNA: TGTGCCAGCAACCAAGGAGTCAATCAGCCCCAGCATTTT

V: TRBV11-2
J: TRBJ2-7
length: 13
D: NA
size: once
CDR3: CASTRDILYEQYF
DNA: TGTGCCAGCACCCGGGACATCCTCTACGAGCAGTACTTC

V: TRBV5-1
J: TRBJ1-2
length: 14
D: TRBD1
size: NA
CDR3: CASSLGQGGYGYTF
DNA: TGCGCCAGCAGCTTGGGACAGGGGGGCTATGGCTACACCTTC

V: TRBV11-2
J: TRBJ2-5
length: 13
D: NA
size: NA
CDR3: CASSRRMEETQYF
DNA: TGTGCCAGCAGCCGGAGAATGGAAGAGACCCAGTACTTC

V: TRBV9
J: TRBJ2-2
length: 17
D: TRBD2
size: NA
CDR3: CASSVALAGAHTGELFF
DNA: TGTGCCAGCAGCGTAGCCCTAGCGGGGGCCCACACCGGGGAGCTGTTTTTT

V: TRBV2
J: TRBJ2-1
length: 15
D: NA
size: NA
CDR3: CASSDPRYRYNEQFF
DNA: TGTGCCAGCAGTGACCCCCGGTACCGTTACAATGAGCAGTTCTTC

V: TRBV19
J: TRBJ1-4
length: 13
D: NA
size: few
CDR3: CASSIVAGEKLFF
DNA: TGTGCCAGTAGTATAGTGGCGGGTGAAAAACTGTTTTTT

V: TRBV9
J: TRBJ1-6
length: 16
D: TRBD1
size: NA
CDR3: CASSDRRQGGNSPLHF
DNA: TGTGCCAGCAGCGACCGGCGACAGGGCGGTAATTCACCCCTCCACTTT

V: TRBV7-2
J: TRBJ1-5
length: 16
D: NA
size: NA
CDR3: CASSLAGRVSNQPQHF
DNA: TGTGCCAGCAGCTTAGCTGGGCGCGTAAGCAATCAGCCCCAGCATTTT

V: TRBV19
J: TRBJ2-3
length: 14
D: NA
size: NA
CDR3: CASSIGQFTDTQYF
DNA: TGTGCCAGTAGTATAGGCCAGTTCACAGATACGCAGTATTTT

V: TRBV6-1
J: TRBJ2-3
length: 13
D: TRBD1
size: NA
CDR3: CASSMDRGDTQYF
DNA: TGTGCCAGCAGCATGGACAGGGGTGATACGCAGTATTTT

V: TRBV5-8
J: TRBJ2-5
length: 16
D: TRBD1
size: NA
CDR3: CASSPSGTGGRETQYF
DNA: TGTGCCAGCAGCCCAAGTGGGACAGGGGGCCGAGAGACCCAGTACTTC

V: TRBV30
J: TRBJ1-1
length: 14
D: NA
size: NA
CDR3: CAQNPTGWITEAFF
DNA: TGTGCCCAAAACCCGACGGGTTGGATCACTGAAGCTTTCTTT

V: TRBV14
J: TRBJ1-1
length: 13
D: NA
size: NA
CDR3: CASSRSGNTEAFF
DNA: TGTGCCAGCAGCCGGTCCGGGAACACTGAAGCTTTCTTT

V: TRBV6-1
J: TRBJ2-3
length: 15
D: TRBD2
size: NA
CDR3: CASRGTSGYTDTQYF
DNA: TGTGCCAGCAGGGGGACTAGCGGATACACAGATACGCAGTATTTT

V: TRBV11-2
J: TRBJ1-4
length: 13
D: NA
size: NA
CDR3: CASSLWRNEKLFF
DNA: TGTGCCAGCAGCTTATGGAGAAATGAAAAACTGTTTTTT

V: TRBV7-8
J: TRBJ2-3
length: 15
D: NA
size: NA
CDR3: CASSRALPTWDTQYF
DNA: TGTGCCAGCAGCCGCGCGCTCCCGACTTGGGATACGCAGTATTTT

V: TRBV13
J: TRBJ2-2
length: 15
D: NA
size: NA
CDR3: CASSRAQGDTGELFF
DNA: TGTGCCAGCAGTCGCGCCCAGGGTGACACCGGGGAGCTGTTTTTT